A single sample is the source of the 12 T cell receptor beta chains below, sequenced in a study of OX40 agonist ivuxolimab in advanced cancers. Libraries were prepared by immunoSEQ multiplex PCR; TCRdb keeps only in-frame clonotypes and omits some of them. The sample lists 40,000 to 60,000 clones; approximately 92% were seen once. This specimen was CD4+ or CD8+ T cells sorted from blood, taken in a trial of the OX40 agonist ivuxolimab. The receptors were gathered from an adult with an advanced solid tumor such as melanoma, head and neck, liver or kidney cancer.

This rearrangement joins TRBV21-1 to TRBJ1-4; the tabulated D call, TRBD1, remains unverified against the DNA. TRBV21-1 is a documented pseudogene. The CDR3 totals 16 residues. CDR3 amino acids: CASRTSDSLSNEKLFF. In DNA, the CDR3 is TGTGCCAGCAGAACGAGCGACAGCCTTAGCAATGAAAAACTGTTTTTT.

The V and J genes are TRBV15 and TRBJ1-4, with D perhaps matching TRBD1 (5 bases). The CDR3 is 15 residues long. V gave up 3 bases and J gave up 4 bases, with 12 bases separating them. Germline V gives CDR1 LNHNV, CDR2 YYDKDF (reference sequence). The CDR3 nucleotides are TGTGCCACCAGCAGTTACCCAGGGTTTAATGAAAAACTGTTTTTT. Translated: CATSSYPGFNEKLFF.

The chain carries TRBV9 and TRBJ2-3, with 11 bases lining up with TRBD1. The V gene end was trimmed by 4 bases and the J gene end by 3 bases; junction bases not matched to a gene: 7. This CDR3 contains 16 residues. CDR1 and CDR2 (germline): SGDLS, YYNGEE. The CDR3 spells CASSPLDRGRTDTQYF. DNA for the CDR3: TGTGCCAGCAGCCCTCTGGACAGGGGGCGAACAGATACGCAGTATTTT.

The chain combines TRBV9 with TRBJ2-7, with 8 bases that match TRBD1. Germline V CDR1 and CDR2: SGDLS, YYNGEE. Trimming took 3 bases from V and 3 from J; bases not matched to a gene: 8. This CDR3 region has 15 residues. The CDR3 spells CASSEAFGQGYEQYF. The CDR3 DNA sequence: TGTGCCAGCAGCGAGGCCTTCGGACAGGGCTACGAGCAGTACTTC.

This chain links TRBV5-6 with TRBJ2-7; D possibly corresponds to TRBD2 (5 bases). The CDR3 is 11 amino acids. Per the germline V gene, CDR1 is SGHDT and CDR2 is YYEEEE. V was trimmed by 4 bases and J by 4 bases, leaving 6 bases between them. CDR3 protein: CASSRGYEQYF. The DNA for the CDR3 is TGTGCCAGCAGCCGAGGGTACGAGCAGTACTTC.

The chain employs TRBV6-5 and TRBJ1-3; D is possibly TRBD1 (5 bases). Looked up from germline, CDR1 is MNHEY and CDR2 is SVGAGI. The germline V and J ends were trimmed by 2 bases and 2 bases, with 13 bases remaining between them. The CDR3 extends over 16 amino acids. The CDR3 DNA sequence: TGTGCCAGCAGTTACCAGGGACCGGGTGCTGGAAACACCATATATTTT. It is translated as CASSYQGPGAGNTIYF.

V gene TRBV6-5 combines with J gene TRBJ2-7; a weak D match, TRBD2 (6 bases). This CDR3 region has 13 residues. Germline CDR1 MNHEY, CDR2 SVGAGI. Trimming cost V 0 bases and J 6 bases, with 9 bases left between them. The CDR3 DNA reads TGTGCCAGCAGTTACTCCCCGGGACTCGAGCAGTACTTC. Translation: CASSYSPGLEQYF.

This chain joins TRBV10-2 and TRBJ2-1; TRBD2 matches at 10 bases. CDR1 WSHSY and CDR2 SAAADI come from the germline V gene. V shed 0 bases, J shed 7 bases, and the junction held 6 bases outside the gene matches. This CDR3 region has 16 residues. CDR3 sequence reads: CASSESRLAGENEQFF. The CDR3, as DNA: TGCGCCAGCAGTGAGTCGCGTCTAGCGGGAGAGAATGAGCAGTTCTTC.

The chain combines TRBV15 with TRBJ2-5; TRBD1 matches at 10 bases. Gene TRBJ2-7 matches the end of the DNA better, so the J call may be wrong. The CDR3 is 15 residues long. Germline V CDR1 and CDR2: LNHNV, YYDKDF (reference sequence). CDR3 DNA: TGTGCCACCAGCAACCCCGGGACAGGGGCCTACGAGCAGTACTTC. It yields the protein CATSNPGTGAYEQYF.

This chain links TRBV6-6 with TRBJ1-2; D is undetermined. Trimming shortened V by 0 bases and J by 2 bases, and 10 bases separated the two germline ends. CDR3 length: 15 residues. Germline assignment: CDR1 MNHNY and CDR2 SVGAGI (reference sequence). The CDR3 is CASSYSETANYGYTF. CDR3 coding DNA: TGTGCCAGCAGTTACTCCGAGACGGCGAACTATGGCTACACCTTC.

The chain links TRBV4-3 to TRBJ2-1; D unresolved. CDR1 LGHNA and CDR2 YSLEER come from the germline V gene. Trimming removed 1 base at V and 7 bases at J, with 8 bases between. The CDR3 consists of 13 residues. The CDR3 sequence is CASSQGIKNEQFF. DNA of the CDR3: TGCGCCAGCAGCCAAGGAATCAAAAATGAGCAGTTCTTC.

The V call is TRBV5-6, the J call TRBJ2-5; TRBD1 agrees at 9 bases. V was pared by 4 bases and J by 7 bases, with 11 bases of the junction left unmatched. The CDR3 consists of 15 residues. The germline gives CDR1 SGHDT, CDR2 YYEEEE. This CDR3 is CASSRDGQGRATQYF. CDR3 nucleotides: TGTGCCAGCAGCCGGGACGGACAGGGGCGCGCGACCCAGTACTTC. Together with reference TRBV5-6 and TRBJ2-5, the CDR3 gives the full variable domain: DAGVTQSPTHLIKTRGQQVTLRCSPKSGHDTVSWYQQALGQGPQFIFQYYEEEERQRGNFPDRFSGHQFPNYSSELNVNALLLGDSALYLCASSRDGQGRATQYFGPGTRLLVL.